Described below is a single T cell receptor (beta chain) sequence and its context. As yet, its antigen is unknown. This specimen belongs to a study of identical twins. Whole-study findings and limits: The models systematically underestimated how much out-of-frame TCR alpha was shared in monozygotic twins. For out-of-frame beta sequences, excess twin sharing was weaker.

Unique molecular identifiers were in the cDNA, with template-switch universal primer binding. TCRdb independently ran MiXCR on the 5' RACE reads; one entry per CDR3 protein. The sample shows 510,000 or so distinct CDR3 sequences, roughly 15% of them seen only once. The sample was also linked to a second study, of yellow fever vaccine responses in identical twins. Turning to that study: Reportedly, the T cell response mounted by twins to vaccine seemed partly convergent, partly personalized.

This TCR derives from a woman aged 18-29 years in good health. Input material: CD4+ T cells sorted from blood.

In DNA, the CDR3 is TGTGCCAGCAGCAAATATCTCCTAGCGGGAGTTAACAATGAGCAGTTCTTC. Its translation: CASSKYLLAGVNNEQFF. The chain has TRBV3-1 and TRBJ2-1; 10 bases line up with TRBD2. V shed 5 bases, J shed 5 bases, and the junction held 12 bases outside the gene matches. The germline gives CDR1 LGHDT, CDR2 YNNKEL (reference sequence). CDR3 size: 17 residues.